These 22 T cell receptor beta chains share one sample of origin, sequenced in a study of blood T cell repertoires in COVID-19. Some clones are missing from TCRdb's copy, which holds only in-frame ones; the method was immunoSEQ multiplex PCR. Among 200,000 or so clones listed, around 81% were seen once. The sample taken for sequencing was peripheral blood. Receptors originate from a woman in her sixties or seventies with acute or convalescent COVID-19.

The chain is built from TRBV27 and TRBJ2-1, with D possibly matching TRBD1 (5 bases). Germline CDR1 MNHEY, CDR2 SMNVEV (reference sequence). The CDR3 covers 18 residues. V shed 6 bases and J shed 9 bases, with 30 bases lying between them. CDR3 residues: CASSVGRGLGSGVGEQFF. The CDR3 nucleotides read TGTGCCAGCAGCGTGGGTAGGGGTTTAGGCTCCGGCGTTGGTGAGCAGTTCTTC.

The sample holds a few counts of this clone. V gene TRBV7-3 combines with J gene TRBJ1-6; weak D call: TRBD1 (6 bases). Trimming removed 4 bases from V and 5 bases from J, with 9 bases in between. CDR3 length: 14 residues. Germline assignment: CDR1 SGHTA and CDR2 FQGTGA. The CDR3: CASSSDSHNSPLHF. For the CDR3, the DNA is TGTGCCAGCAGCTCGGACAGTCATAATTCACCCCTCCACTTT.

This chain links TRBV6-1 with TRBJ1-6, with 11 bases identical to TRBD1. The V gene's germline CDR1 is MNHNS and CDR2 SASEGT. Trimming cost V 4 bases and J 1 base; bases outside gene matches: 6. The CDR3 sequence is 18 residues long. Written as DNA, the CDR3 is TGTGCCAGCAGTGTAGGGACAGGGGGGGTGTCCTATAATTCACCCCTCCACTTT. This sequence encodes CASSVGTGGVSYNSPLHF.

V usage is TRBV20-1 and J usage is TRBJ2-7; D is possibly TRBD1 (6 bases). V lost 3 bases and J lost 3, with 9 bases in between. In germline, CDR1 is DFQATT, CDR2 SNEGSKA (reference sequence). This CDR3 contains 12 residues. CDR3 nucleotides: TGCAGTGCTAGTGCGACAGGCTACGAGCAGTACTTC. Its protein product is CSASATGYEQYF.

The table lists this clone with a count of one. The CDR3 region is CASSGTGLGGSEQYF. DNA of the CDR3: TGTGCCAGCAGCGGGACAGGCCTGGGAGGGTCTGAGCAGTACTTC. The V call is TRBV11-1, the J call TRBJ2-7; D might be TRBD1 (8 bases). The germline gives CDR1 SGHAT, CDR2 FQDESV (reference sequence). The length of the CDR3 is 15 residues. V lost 5 bases, J lost 7 bases, and 21 bases lay in between.

This chain uses TRBV6-2 or TRBV6-3 with TRBJ2-5; TRBD2 matches 13 bases. Germline V gene lookup returns CDR1 MNHEY and CDR2 SVGEGT. With 2 bases clipped from V and 4 bases from J, the junction kept 4 bases outside the gene matches. This CDR3 is built from 16 residues. CDR3 region: CASSYQGLAGLETQYF. CDR3 bases: TGTGCCAGCAGTTACCAGGGACTAGCGGGACTAGAGACCCAGTACTTC.

The chain combines TRBV7-9 with TRBJ1-4; D may be TRBD1 (5 bases). With 4 bases removed from V and 8 bases from J, the gap between germline ends came to 14 bases. The CDR3 covers 14 residues. CDR1 and CDR2 from the germline V gene are SEHNR and FQNEAQ (reference sequence). The CDR3 DNA follows: TGTGCCAGCAGCTCAGGAGGGGAAAAGGAAAAACTGTTTTTT. This translates into CASSSGGEKEKLFF.

V gene TRBV2 combines with J gene TRBJ1-5, with TRBD1 matching 11 bases. From germline, CDR1 is SNHLY and CDR2 FYNNEI. The CDR3 is 15 residues long. Losses at the gene ends were 6 bases for V and 5 bases for J; bases not matched to a gene: 6. CDR3 protein: CASSGTGGLDQPQHF. CDR3 coding DNA: TGTGCCAGCAGCGGGACAGGGGGACTGGATCAGCCCCAGCATTTT.

The rearrangement uses TRBV5-4 and TRBJ1-2; TRBD1 matches at 8 bases. Germline CDR1 reads SGHNT; CDR2 reads YYREEE (reference sequence). The CDR3 consists of 16 residues. Trimming at V came to 2 bases and at J to 4 bases, leaving 10 bases not matched to a gene. CDR3 loop: CASSLNPGQGSYGYTF. The CDR3 DNA reads TGTGCCAGCAGCTTAAATCCCGGACAGGGTTCCTATGGCTACACCTTC.

V is TRBV28 and J is TRBJ2-2; possible D gene TRBD2, 5 bases. The CDR3 has 15 amino acids. Trimming shortened V by 5 bases and J by 5 bases, and 15 bases separated the two germline ends. CDR1 is MDHEN, CDR2 SYDVKM, per germline. CDR3 sequence (DNA): TGTGCCAGCAGTCGTAACCGGGGTTATACCGGGGAGCTGTTTTTT. Residues: CASSRNRGYTGELFF.

The V call is TRBV30, the J call TRBJ1-4; 9 positions match TRBD1. This CDR3 spans 14 amino acids. V was clipped by 8 bases and J by 1 base; unmatched bases: 5. Germline CDR1 reads GTSNPN; CDR2 reads SVGIG (reference sequence). The DNA of the CDR3 is TGTGCCACCGGACAGGGGAAAACTAATGAAAAACTGTTTTTT. It specifies CATGQGKTNEKLFF. Drawing the rest from reference TRBV30 and TRBJ1-4, the complete variable domain is SQTIHQWPATLVQPVGSPLSLECTVEGTSNPNLYWYRQAAGRGLQLLFYSVGIGQISSEVPQNLSASRPQDRQFILSSKKLLLSDSGFYLCATGQGKTNEKLFFGSGTQLSVL.

The J gene is TRBJ1-5, the V gene TRBV4-1; TRBD1 matches 9 bases. Per germline, CDR1 MGHRA and CDR2 YSYEKL. There are 15 residues in the CDR3. Trimming at V came to 5 bases and at J to 6 bases, leaving 8 bases not matched to a gene. This CDR3 is CASSAGQGFGQPQHF. CDR3 bases: TGCGCCAGCAGCGCAGGACAGGGGTTCGGTCAGCCCCAGCATTTT.

The V gene is TRBV18, the J gene TRBJ2-1; weak D call: TRBD2 (5 bases). The V gene lost 3 bases and the J gene lost 0 bases, with 21 bases spanning the gap. The CDR3 contains 19 residues. From germline, CDR1 is KGHSH and CDR2 LQKENI. For the CDR3, the DNA is TGTGCCAGCTCACCTACCGTTCCGGGAATCGGCAGCTCCTACAATGAGCAGTTCTTC. Amino acids: CASSPTVPGIGSSYNEQFF.

This clone was observed a few times. This chain uses TRBV19 with TRBJ2-7, with D tentatively TRBD2 (7 bases). Per germline, CDR1 LNHDA and CDR2 SQIVND (reference sequence). Trimming removed 4 bases from V and 6 bases from J, with 16 bases in between. The length of the CDR3 is 14 residues. The CDR3 bases are TGTGCCAGTAGTAGGGGACACTCGGGGGGCGAGCAGTACTTC. This gives the protein CASSRGHSGGEQYF.

The chain carries TRBV5-5 and TRBJ1-3; possibly TRBD1 for D (5 bases). Germline V lookup: CDR1 SGHKS, CDR2 YYEKEE (reference sequence). V was pared by 2 bases and J by 3 bases, with 15 bases between. The CDR3 is 16 residues long. The CDR3, as DNA: TGTGCCAGCAGCTTCGGTGGGCGGACATTTGGAAACACCATATATTTT. This translates into CASSFGGRTFGNTIYF.

The gene calls are TRBV6-1 and TRBJ2-7; 8 nucleotides agree with TRBD1. The CDR3 is 15 residues long. V shed 2 bases, J shed 6 bases, and the junction held 9 bases outside the gene matches. Germline CDR1 and CDR2: MNHNS and SASEGT. The CDR3 loop reads CASSERGTGGREQYF. The CDR3, as DNA: TGTGCCAGCAGTGAAAGGGGGACAGGAGGACGCGAGCAGTACTTC.

This clone occurred once. The chain joins TRBV6-2 or TRBV6-3 to TRBJ1-5; the D is unclear. The V end lost 4 bases, the J end lost 5 bases, and 15 bases lay between the germline ends. The CDR3 runs 15 residues. Germline CDR1 is MNHEY and CDR2 is SVGEGT. The CDR3 here is CASSSILREHQPQHF. The CDR3 DNA sequence: TGTGCCAGCAGTTCGATCCTAAGGGAGCATCAGCCCCAGCATTTT.

The chain has TRBV19 and TRBJ1-4, with a possible D match to TRBD1 (6 bases). CDR3 length: 16 residues. Trimming removed 5 bases at V and 2 bases at J, with 15 bases between. Germline CDR1 and CDR2: LNHDA and SQIVND (reference sequence). The CDR3 reads CASSGYTGSTNEKLFF. The DNA of the CDR3 is TGTGCCAGTAGTGGCTATACAGGGAGTACTAATGAAAAACTGTTTTTT.

J is TRBJ1-2 and V is TRBV19; TRBD1 matches 10 bases. The germline V gene has CDR1 LNHDA and CDR2 SQIVND (reference sequence). The junction had 12 bases not matched to a gene; V was cut back by 4 bases and J by 4 bases. This CDR3 comprises 17 residues. The CDR3 loop is CASSTRQGARLIYGYTF. The CDR3 DNA follows: TGTGCCAGTAGTACGAGACAGGGGGCAAGGTTGATCTATGGCTACACCTTC. The whole variable domain, filled in from reference TRBV19 and TRBJ1-2, reads DGGITQSPKYLFRKEGQNVTLSCEQNLNHDAMYWYRQDPGQGLRLIYYSQIVNDFQKGDIAEGYSVSREKKESFPLTVTSAQKNPTAFYLCASSTRQGARLIYGYTFGSGTRLTVV.

The chain has TRBV3-1 (or the pseudogene TRBV3-2) and TRBJ1-6; maybe TRBD1 (6 bases). The V and J ends lost 4 bases and 7 bases respectively, with 17 bases between them. CDR3 length: 16 amino acids. Germline V gene lookup returns CDR1 LGHDT and CDR2 YNNKEL (reference sequence). The CDR3 coding sequence is TGTGCCAGCAGCCCAACAGCGGACAGAAAGAATTCACCCCTCCACTTT. Translating it yields CASSPTADRKNSPLHF.

The DNA for the CDR3 is TGTGCCAGCAGCCCGAGACAGAATAAAAACTATGGCTACACCTTC. Translation: CASSPRQNKNYGYTF. J is TRBJ1-2 and V is TRBV6-2 or TRBV6-3; D is perhaps TRBD1 (5 bases). Germline-derived CDR1 and CDR2 are MNHEY and SVGEGT. The CDR3 length is 15 residues. Trimming pared 6 bases from V and 2 bases from J, leaving 16 bases between.

V is TRBV13 and J is TRBJ1-2; 7 nucleotides match TRBD1. The CDR3 contains 13 residues. Germline V gives CDR1 PRHDT, CDR2 FYEKMQ (reference sequence). The V segment lost 5 bases and the J segment 8 bases; nucleotides outside the gene matches: 8. The CDR3 DNA is TGTGCCAGCAGCGAGGACAGGTGGGGAGGCTACACCTTC. This sequence encodes CASSEDRWGGYTF.